The 21 T cell receptor beta chains reported below all come from one sample, sequenced in a study of T cell responses to AZD1222 COVID-19 vaccine. The data were produced by immunoSEQ multiplex PCR, yet TCRdb's version contains in-frame clones alone and is incomplete. The top ten clones hold 3% to 3.5% of a sample with 120,000 to 150,000 clones, more than 85% of them seen once. Sample: peripheral blood, taken on day 0 of AZD1222 vaccination. These receptor sequences come from an adult in good health.

The V call is TRBV30, the J call TRBJ1-2, with a possible D match to TRBD1 (6 bases). The CDR3 has 13 amino acids. V was clipped by 1 base and J by 3 bases, with 9 bases between them. Germline CDR1 is GTSNPN and CDR2 is SVGIG (reference sequence). CDR3 in DNA: TGTGCCTGGAGTGCGGACAGATACTATGGCTACACCTTC. Residues: CAWSADRYYGYTF.

The chain employs TRBV19 and TRBJ2-5; 8 bases fit TRBD1. The CDR3 covers 15 residues. In germline, CDR1 is LNHDA, CDR2 SQIVND (reference sequence). V shed 3 bases, J shed 0 bases, and the junction held 3 bases outside the gene matches. The CDR3 region is CASSIGQGNQETQYF. For the CDR3, the DNA is TGTGCCAGTAGTATTGGACAGGGAAACCAAGAGACCCAGTACTTC.

This rearrangement joins TRBV7-9 to TRBJ1-6; 8 bases fit TRBD1. V shed 2 bases, J shed 11 bases, and the junction held 8 bases outside the gene matches. This CDR3 contains 15 residues. CDR1 and CDR2 from the germline V gene are SEHNR and FQNEAQ (reference sequence). CDR3 sequence: CASSLLGQGRTPLHF. The CDR3 DNA reads TGTGCCAGCAGCTTACTCGGACAGGGTAGGACACCCCTCCACTTT.

This clone was counted a single time. Compared with germline, one end of the junction differs, possibly owing to a read error. The rearrangement joins TRBV11-2 to TRBJ2-5, with D unresolved. The germline CDR1 and CDR2 sequences are SGHAT and FQNNGV. The CDR3 is made up of 14 amino acids. The CDR3 DNA reads as TGTGCCACCTGTTGCGCCTACAACCAGGAGACCCAGTACTTC. This codes for CATCCAYNQETQYF.

The chain joins TRBV11-2 to TRBJ2-5; D not certain. CDR1 SGHAT and CDR2 FQNNGV come from the germline V gene. The length of the CDR3 is 14 residues. Between the trimmed V and J ends, which lost 5 bases and 5 bases, there was a span of 15 bases. The CDR3 loop is CASSLPSRRETQYF. The CDR3 bases are TGTGCCAGCAGCCTCCCCTCGAGGCGGGAGACCCAGTACTTC.

The chain recombines TRBV6-4 with TRBJ2-7; 8 bases agree with TRBD2. CDR1 and CDR2 (germline): MRHNA, SNTAGT. The junction had 7 bases not matched to a gene; V was cut back by 4 bases and J by 2 bases. The CDR3 is made up of 15 amino acids. CDR3 sequence reads: CASSVEAGAPYEQYF. CDR3 bases: TGTGCCAGCAGTGTCGAAGCGGGAGCCCCCTACGAGCAGTACTTC.

The chain links TRBV30 to TRBJ1-1, with D unclear. CDR3 length: 14 amino acids. The V gene lost 0 bases and the J gene lost 0 bases, with 8 bases spanning the gap. CDR1 is GTSNPN and CDR2 is SVGIG in the germline V gene (reference sequence). CDR3 bases: TGTGCCTGGAGTGTAGCGCTAATGAACACTGAAGCTTTCTTT. Residues: CAWSVALMNTEAFF.

The chain has TRBV6-5 and TRBJ1-2, with D possibly TRBD1 on 6 matching bases. The germline V gene encodes CDR1 MNHEY and CDR2 SVGAGI. The CDR3 extends over 13 amino acids. The V and J ends lost 2 bases and 10 bases respectively, with 14 bases between them. The CDR3 sequence: CASSYAPGGDYTF. As DNA, the CDR3 is TGTGCCAGCAGTTACGCCCCCGGGGGCGACTACACCTTC.

The CDR3 region is CASSLGQGLANYGYTF. The CDR3, as DNA: TGTGCCAGCAGCCTCGGGCAGGGCTTAGCTAACTATGGCTACACCTTC. The gene calls are TRBV7-2 and TRBJ1-2, with a tentative D call TRBD1 (5 bases). With 5 bases removed from V and 0 bases from J, the gap between germline ends came to 16 bases. The CDR3 sequence is 16 residues long. Germline V gene lookup returns CDR1 SGHTA and CDR2 FQGNSA.

As regards this clone: Mismatch with germline at one junction end may stem from a read error. The CDR3 is CASSSFGGQAQHF. The CDR3 DNA follows: TGTGCCAGCAGTTCGTTCGGGGGGCAGGCCCAGCACTTC. The rearrangement joins TRBV27 to TRBJ2-5, with D possibly TRBD2 on 7 matching bases. CDR1 is MNHEY and CDR2 is SMNVEV in the germline V gene (reference sequence). This CDR3 comprises 13 residues.

The V and J genes are TRBV11-3 and TRBJ1-5, with TRBD1 as a possible D gene (6 bases). With 6 bases removed from V and 5 bases from J, the gap between germline ends came to 17 bases. This CDR3 comprises 15 residues. CDR1 is SGHNT, CDR2 YENEEA, per germline. CDR3 in DNA: TGTGCCAGCAGGCACCAGTGGGGGGCAGATCAGCCCCAGCATTTT. Its translation is CASRHQWGADQPQHF.

This chain joins TRBV15 and TRBJ2-5; TRBD2 matches at 7 bases. Losses at the gene ends were 9 bases for V and 6 bases for J; bases not matched to a gene: 10. This CDR3 has 13 residues. The germline CDR1 and CDR2 sequences are LNHNV and YYDKDF (reference sequence). The CDR3 loop reads CATGGGRGKTQYF. CDR3 bases: TGTGCCACGGGCGGTGGGAGGGGAAAGACCCAGTACTTC.

The chain carries TRBV6-5 and TRBJ2-7; a possible D gene is TRBD1 (5 bases). The V gene's germline CDR1 is MNHEY and CDR2 SVGAGI. The V and J ends lost 7 bases and 2 bases respectively, with 18 bases between them. This CDR3 is 15 amino acids long. DNA for the CDR3: TGTGCCAGCACCTACAGGAGCCTAACTACCTACGAGCAGTACTTC. This sequence encodes CASTYRSLTTYEQYF.

The rearrangement links TRBV7-9 to TRBJ2-3; D unclear. The V and J ends lost 4 bases and 3 bases respectively, with 11 bases between them. CDR1 and CDR2 (germline): SEHNR, FQNEAQ (reference sequence). There are 14 residues in the CDR3. CDR3 protein: CASSSLPPTDTQYF. In DNA, the CDR3 is TGTGCCAGCAGCTCTCTTCCCCCTACAGATACGCAGTATTTT.

The V gene is TRBV27, the J gene TRBJ1-1; TRBD1 matches at 9 bases. Germline V gives CDR1 MNHEY, CDR2 SMNVEV (reference sequence). The CDR3 is made up of 15 amino acids. V was clipped by 6 bases and J by 6 bases; unmatched bases: 11. The CDR3 sequence: CASRPGTGTKAEAFF. In DNA form, the CDR3 reads TGTGCCAGCAGACCGGGGACAGGGACGAAGGCTGAAGCTTTCTTT.

The chain links TRBV5-4 to TRBJ2-1, with D unclear. In germline, CDR1 is SGHNT, CDR2 YYREEE (reference sequence). This CDR3 is 15 amino acids long. Trimming left V 1 base short and J 5 bases short, with 13 bases between. The DNA of the CDR3 is TGTGCCAGCAGCTTGAAGCGACCCCTCCACAATGAGCAGTTCTTC. Protein: CASSLKRPLHNEQFF.

The rearrangement links TRBV2 to TRBJ2-1, with D unclear. The CDR3 has 11 amino acids. Trimming took off 6 bases at V and 10 bases at J, with 10 bases between the two ends. CDR1 SNHLY and CDR2 FYNNEI come from the germline V gene. The CDR3 is CASRLVREQFF. CDR3 DNA sequence: TGTGCCAGCAGGCTAGTCCGAGAGCAGTTCTTC.

The rearrangement links TRBV9 to TRBJ2-2; D remains unclear. This CDR3 has 13 residues. Looked up from germline, CDR1 is SGDLS and CDR2 is YYNGEE. The ends were cut back, 0 bases at V and 5 bases at J, with 5 bases in the middle. CDR3: CASSVGETGELFF. The DNA for the CDR3 is TGTGCCAGCAGCGTAGGGGAAACCGGGGAGCTGTTTTTT. The variable domain in full, with the rest retrieved from reference TRBV9 and TRBJ2-2, is DSGVTQTPKHLITATGQRVTLRCSPRSGDLSVYWYQQSLDQGLQFLIQYYNGEERAKGNILERFSAQQFPDLHSELNLSSLELGDSALYFCASSVGETGELFFGEGSRLTVL.

V and J are TRBV7-2 and TRBJ1-2; D is unresolved. Trimming took off 5 bases at V and 0 bases at J, with 7 bases between the two ends. Per germline, CDR1 SGHTA and CDR2 FQGNSA. The CDR3 length is 13 residues. CDR3: CASSPQSNYGYTF. The CDR3 DNA sequence: TGTGCCAGCAGCCCTCAGTCTAACTATGGCTACACCTTC.

The chain joins TRBV7-9 to TRBJ1-2, with 7 bases lining up with TRBD1. Germline V lookup: CDR1 SEHNR, CDR2 FQNEAQ (reference sequence). The length of the CDR3 is 13 residues. J was trimmed by 14 bases and V by 5 bases; bases with no gene match: 14. This chain's CDR3 is CASSHPFGQDKTF. The DNA of the CDR3 is TGTGCCAGCAGCCACCCATTTGGACAGGATAAAACCTTC. The full variable domain, with the rest looked up from reference TRBV7-9 and TRBJ1-2, is DTGVSQNPRHKITKRGQNVTFRCDPISEHNRLYWYRQTLGQGPEFLTYFQNEAQLEKSRLLSDRFSAERPKGSFSTLEIQRTEQGDSAMYLCASSHPFGQDKTFGSGTRLTVV.

The gene calls are TRBV4-2 and TRBJ1-1; no definite D call. The CDR3 contains 16 residues. Germline loops: CDR1 LGHNA, CDR2 YNFKEQ. The V end lost 4 bases, the J end lost 0 bases, and 15 bases lay between the germline ends. The CDR3 DNA reads TGTGCCAGCAGCCCCTCCCTTCGGGGTCTGAACACTGAAGCTTTCTTT. Residues: CASSPSLRGLNTEAFF.